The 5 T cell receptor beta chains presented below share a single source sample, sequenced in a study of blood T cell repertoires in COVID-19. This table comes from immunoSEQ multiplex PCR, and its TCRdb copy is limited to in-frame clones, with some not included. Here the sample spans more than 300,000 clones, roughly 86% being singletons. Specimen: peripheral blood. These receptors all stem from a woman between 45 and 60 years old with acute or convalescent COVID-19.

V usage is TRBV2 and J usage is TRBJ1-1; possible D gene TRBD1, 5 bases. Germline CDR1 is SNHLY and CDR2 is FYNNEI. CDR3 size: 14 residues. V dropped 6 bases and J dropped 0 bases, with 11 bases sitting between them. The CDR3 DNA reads TGTGCCAGCAGGTCGGGGGGACTGAACACTGAAGCTTTCTTT. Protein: CASRSGGLNTEAFF.

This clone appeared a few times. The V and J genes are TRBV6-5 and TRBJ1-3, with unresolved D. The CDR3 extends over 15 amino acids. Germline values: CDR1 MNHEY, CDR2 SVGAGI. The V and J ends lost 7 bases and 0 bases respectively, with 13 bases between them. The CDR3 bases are TGTGCCAGCACCCCCTCGAGGTTCTCTGGAAACACCATATATTTT. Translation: CASTPSRFSGNTIYF.

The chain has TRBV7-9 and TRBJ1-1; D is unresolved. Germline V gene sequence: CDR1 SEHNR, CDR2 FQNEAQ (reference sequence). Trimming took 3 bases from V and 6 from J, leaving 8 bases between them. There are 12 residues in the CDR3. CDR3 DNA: TGTGCCAGCAGCTTCACAGAAGCTGAAGCTTTCTTT. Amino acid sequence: CASSFTEAEAFF.

The CDR3 protein is CAWSVEREPDTQYF. CDR3 nucleotides: TGTGCCTGGAGTGTAGAGCGGGAGCCAGATACGCAGTATTTT. This chain links TRBV30 with TRBJ2-3; TRBD2 matches at 8 bases. V lost 0 bases and J lost 4; bases outside the gene matches: 3. Germline V gene data show CDR1 as GTSNPN and CDR2 as SVGIG (reference sequence). The CDR3 loop spans 14 amino acids.

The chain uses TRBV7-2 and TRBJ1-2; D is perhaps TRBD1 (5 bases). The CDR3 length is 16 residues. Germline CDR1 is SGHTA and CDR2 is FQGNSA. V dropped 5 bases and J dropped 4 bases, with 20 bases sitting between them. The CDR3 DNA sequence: TGTGCCAGCAGCCAGACCAGGGTTTCGACGGTCTATGGCTACACCTTC. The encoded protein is CASSQTRVSTVYGYTF.